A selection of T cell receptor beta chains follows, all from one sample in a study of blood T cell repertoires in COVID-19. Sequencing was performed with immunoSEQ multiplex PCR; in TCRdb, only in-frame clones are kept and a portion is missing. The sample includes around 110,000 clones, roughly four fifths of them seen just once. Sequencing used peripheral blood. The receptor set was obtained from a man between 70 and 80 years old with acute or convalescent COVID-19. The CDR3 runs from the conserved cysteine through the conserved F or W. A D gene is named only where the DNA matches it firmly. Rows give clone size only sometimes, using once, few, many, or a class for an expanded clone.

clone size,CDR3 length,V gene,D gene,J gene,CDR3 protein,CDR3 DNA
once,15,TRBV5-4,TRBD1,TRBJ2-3,CASSIPGTGGDTQYF,TGTGCCAGCAGCATACCCGGGACAGGGGGGGATACGCAGTATTTT
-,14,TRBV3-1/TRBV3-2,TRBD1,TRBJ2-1,CASSHSTGSNEQFF,TGTGCCAGCAGCCATTCGACAGGGTCCAATGAGCAGTTCTTC
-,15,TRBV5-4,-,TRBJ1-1,CASSLESSVNTEAFF,TGTGCCAGCAGCTTGGAGTCCTCAGTGAACACTGAAGCTTTCTTT
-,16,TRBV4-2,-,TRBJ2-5,CASSQERTALKETQYF,TGTGCCAGCAGCCAAGAGCGCACAGCCCTTAAAGAGACCCAGTACTTC
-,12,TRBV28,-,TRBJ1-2,CASSPRFYGYTF,TGTGCCAGCAGTCCCAGATTCTATGGCTACACCTTC
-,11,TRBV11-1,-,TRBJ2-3,CASSLTDTQYF,TGTGCCAGCAGCCTCACAGATACGCAGTATTTT
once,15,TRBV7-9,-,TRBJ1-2,CASSFSARSGYGYTF,TGTGCCAGCAGCTTTTCCGCCCGGAGTGGCTATGGCTACACCTTC
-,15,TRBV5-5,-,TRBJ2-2,CASSLVPPGTGELFF,TGTGCCAGCAGCTTGGTTCCCCCGGGAACCGGGGAGCTGTTTTTT
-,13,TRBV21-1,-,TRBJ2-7,CASSKEKGTGSYF,TGTGCCAGCAGCAAAGAAAAGGGGACAGGGTCCTACTTC
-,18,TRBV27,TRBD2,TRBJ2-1,CASRLIVTGLAGAGEQFF,TGTGCCAGCAGACTTATCGTGACGGGACTAGCGGGAGCCGGTGAGCAGTTCTTC
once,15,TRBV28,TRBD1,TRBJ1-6,CASSPPMTGPSPLHF,TGTGCCAGCAGTCCCCCCATGACAGGGCCTTCACCCCTCCACTTT
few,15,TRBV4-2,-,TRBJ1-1,CASSQEYGQRDEAFF,TGTGCCAGCAGCCAAGAGTACGGACAGCGAGATGAAGCTTTCTTT
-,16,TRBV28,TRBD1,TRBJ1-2,CASSLRGGGSGYGYTF,TGTGCCAGCAGTTTGCGAGGAGGGGGCAGCGGCTATGGCTACACCTTC
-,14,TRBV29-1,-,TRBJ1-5,CSVVNSSGGQPQHF,TGCAGCGTTGTTAATTCGAGTGGTGGTCAGCCCCAGCATTTT
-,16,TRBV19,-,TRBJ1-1,CASSIGLRLMNTEAFF,TGTGCCAGTAGTATCGGGTTGAGGTTAATGAACACTGAAGCTTTCTTT
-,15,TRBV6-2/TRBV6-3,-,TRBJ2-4,CASSYSSSAKNIQYF,TGTGCCAGCAGTTATTCCAGTTCAGCCAAAAACATTCAGTACTTC
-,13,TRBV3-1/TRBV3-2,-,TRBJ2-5,CASSQAGQETQYF,TGTGCCAGCAGCCAAGCAGGTCAAGAGACCCAGTACTTC
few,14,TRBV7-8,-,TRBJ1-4,CASSPLGEGRKLFF,TGTGCCAGCAGCCCCCTCGGGGAGGGGAGGAAACTGTTTTTT
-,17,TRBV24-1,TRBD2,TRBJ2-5,CATSDLGPAGGIETQYF,TGTGCCACCAGTGATTTGGGGCCAGCGGGGGGGATAGAGACCCAGTACTTC
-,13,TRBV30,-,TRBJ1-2,CAVGGERLYGYTF,TGTGCCGTCGGCGGGGAGAGACTTTATGGCTACACCTTC
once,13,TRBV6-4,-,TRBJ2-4,CASSPESGDIQYF,TGTGCCAGCAGTCCAGAATCGGGGGACATTCAGTACTTC
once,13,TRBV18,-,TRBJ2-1,CASSPPVSNEQFF,TGTGCCAGCTCACCACCCGTTAGCAATGAGCAGTTCTTC
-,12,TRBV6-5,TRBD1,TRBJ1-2,CASRQGGYGYTF,TGTGCCAGTCGACAGGGGGGCTATGGCTACACCTTC
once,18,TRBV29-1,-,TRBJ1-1,CSVGDMGLYRARNTEAFF,TGCAGCGTTGGCGATATGGGACTATACAGGGCCCGGAACACTGAAGCTTTCTTT
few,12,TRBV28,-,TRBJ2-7,CASSPGQIEQYF,TGTGCCAGCAGCCCTGGACAGATAGAGCAGTACTTC
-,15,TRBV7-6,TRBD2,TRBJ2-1,CASSAGLAGDAEQFF,TGTGCCAGCAGCGCAGGACTAGCGGGGGATGCTGAGCAGTTCTTC
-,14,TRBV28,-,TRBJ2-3,CASSLGGRPDTQYF,TGTGCCAGCAGTTTAGGTGGGAGGCCCGATACGCAGTATTTT
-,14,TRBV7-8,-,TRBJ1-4,CASRVGGGNEKLFF,TGTGCCAGCAGGGTGGGAGGGGGGAATGAAAAACTGTTTTTT
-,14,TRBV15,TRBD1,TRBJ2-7,CATSRPGQGYEQYF,TGTGCCACCAGCAGGCCGGGACAGGGCTACGAGCAGTACTTC
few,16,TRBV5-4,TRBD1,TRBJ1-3,CASSLDAGTAGNTIYF,TGTGCCAGCAGCTTGGATGCCGGGACAGCAGGAAACACCATATATTTT
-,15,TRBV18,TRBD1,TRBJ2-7,CASSLQTGGRIEQYF,TGTGCCAGCTCACTTCAGACAGGGGGCAGGATCGAGCAGTACTTC
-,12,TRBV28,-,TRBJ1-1,CASSLTVISAFF,TGTGCCAGCAGTTTGACAGTTATATCAGCTTTCTTT
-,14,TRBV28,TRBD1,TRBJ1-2,CASSLGQGAGGYTF,TGTGCCAGCAGTTTAGGACAGGGGGCTGGAGGCTACACCTTC
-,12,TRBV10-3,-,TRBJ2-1,CAISESGSALFF,TGTGCCATCAGTGAGTCCGGCAGCGCGTTGTTCTTC
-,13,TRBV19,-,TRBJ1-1,CASSIVAGTEAFF,TGTGCCAGTAGTATAGTGGCCGGGACTGAAGCTTTCTTT
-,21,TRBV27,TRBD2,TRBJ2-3,CASSWLRTSGRSEDRVDTQYF,TGTGCCAGCAGCTGGCTGCGGACTAGCGGAAGATCCGAGGATAGGGTAGATACGCAGTATTTT
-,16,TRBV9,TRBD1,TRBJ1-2,CASSGGTARDNYGYTF,TGTGCCAGCAGCGGAGGGACAGCCCGGGACAACTATGGCTACACCTTC
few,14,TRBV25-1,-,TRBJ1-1,CASQGRLGNTEAFF,TGTGCCAGTCAGGGCCGACTGGGGAACACTGAAGCTTTCTTT
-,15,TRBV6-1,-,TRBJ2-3,CASSEWGDGTDTQYF,TGTGCCAGCAGTGAGTGGGGCGATGGCACAGATACGCAGTATTTT
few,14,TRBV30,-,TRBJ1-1,CACYKGGINTEAFF,TGTGCCTGCTACAAGGGGGGGATTAACACTGAAGCTTTCTTT
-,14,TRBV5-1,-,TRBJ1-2,CASSLADPNYGYTF,TGCGCCAGCAGCTTGGCAGATCCTAACTATGGCTACACCTTC
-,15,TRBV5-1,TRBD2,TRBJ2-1,CASSLGTSSYNEQFF,TGCGCCAGCAGCTTGGGGACTAGCTCCTACAATGAGCAGTTCTTC
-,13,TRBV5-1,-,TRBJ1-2,CASSYDRSYGYTF,TGCGCCAGCAGCTACGACAGGAGTTATGGCTACACCTTC
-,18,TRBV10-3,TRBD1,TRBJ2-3,CAISVAPSGTGSTDTQYF,TGTGCCATCAGTGTAGCACCCTCCGGGACAGGGTCTACAGATACGCAGTATTTT
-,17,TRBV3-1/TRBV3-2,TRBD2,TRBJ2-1,CASSRTSGSPPYNEQFF,TGTGCCAGCAGTCGGACTAGCGGGAGTCCCCCCTACAATGAGCAGTTCTTC
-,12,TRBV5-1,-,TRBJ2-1,CASARDFNEQFF,TGCGCCAGCGCCAGGGACTTCAATGAGCAGTTCTTC
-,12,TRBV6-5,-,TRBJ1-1,CASSYPGAEAFF,TGTGCCAGCAGTTACCCGGGGGCTGAAGCTTTCTTT
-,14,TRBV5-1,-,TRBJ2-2,CASFEQMNTGELFF,TGCGCCAGCTTTGAACAGATGAACACCGGGGAGCTGTTTTTT
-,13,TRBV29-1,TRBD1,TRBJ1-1,CSAERQGRTEAFF,TGCAGCGCCGAGAGACAGGGGAGAACTGAAGCTTTCTTT
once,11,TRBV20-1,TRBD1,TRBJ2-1,CSADRGNEQFF,TGCAGTGCAGACAGGGGGAATGAGCAGTTCTTC
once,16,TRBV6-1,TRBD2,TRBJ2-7,CASSEDLAAWGYEQYF,TGTGCCAGCAGTGAAGACCTAGCGGCTTGGGGCTACGAGCAGTACTTC
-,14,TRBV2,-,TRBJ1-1,CASSEQGPNTEAFF,TGTGCCAGCAGTGAGCAGGGTCCGAACACTGAAGCTTTCTTT
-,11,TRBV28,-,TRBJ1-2,CASSGPGGYTF,TGTGCCAGCAGTGGACCGGGGGGTTACACCTTC
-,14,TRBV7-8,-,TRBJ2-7,CASSLGRGSYEQYF,TGTGCCAGCAGCTTAGGTCGCGGCTCCTACGAGCAGTACTTC
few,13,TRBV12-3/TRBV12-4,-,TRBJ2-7,CASSLKRYYEQYF,TGTGCCAGCAGCTTAAAGCGGTACTACGAGCAGTACTTC
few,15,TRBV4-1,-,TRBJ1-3,CASSQDQGSGNTIYF,TGCGCCAGCAGCCAAGATCAGGGCTCTGGAAACACCATATATTTT
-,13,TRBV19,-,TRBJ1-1,CASSPGMNTEAFF,TGTGCCAGTAGTCCAGGGATGAACACTGAAGCTTTCTTT
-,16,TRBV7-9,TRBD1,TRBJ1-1,CASSLAGTGGRTEAFF,TGTGCCAGCAGCTTAGCTGGGACAGGGGGACGAACTGAAGCTTTCTTT
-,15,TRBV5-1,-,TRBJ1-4,CASSLAGGNGEKLFF,TGCGCCAGCAGCTTGGCGGGGGGCAACGGTGAAAAACTGTTTTTT